Shown below are 2 T cell receptor beta chains from a single sample sequenced in a study of T cell repertoires in cytomegalovirus infection. From the reads, TCRdb called clonotypes with MiXCR, one entry per CDR3 protein. The table lists just under 550,000 distinct CDR3 sequences, about 25% of them singletons. Sequenced sample: PBMCs. All receptors come from a human donor in good health (CMV status not recorded). Some clones in this sample may be carry-over from other donors' samples.

In this sample, this clonotype turned up many times. The rearrangement links TRBV7-8 to TRBJ2-7, with TRBD1 identical over 9 bases. CDR3 length equals 19 residues. V was pared by 5 bases and J by 1 base, with 18 bases of the junction left unmatched. Germline lookup yields CDR1 SGHVS and CDR2 FQNEAQ. This chain's CDR3 is CASSLDGTGIRVISYEQYV. In DNA form, the CDR3 reads TGTGCCAGCAGCCTAGACGGGACAGGGATTAGGGTTATATCCTACGAGCAGTACGTC.

This rearrangement joins TRBV12-3 or TRBV12-4 to TRBJ1-2; perhaps TRBD1 as D (5 bases). This CDR3 is built from 14 residues. V was trimmed by 5 bases and J by 0 bases, leaving 10 bases between them. CDR3 residues: CASSTPGANYGYTF. The CDR3 region has the DNA TGTGCCAGCAGTACCCCGGGGGCTAACTATGGCTACACCTTC.